This record looks at one TCR beta chain sequence and its context. The antigen is not known. Germline CDR1 is SNHLY and CDR2 is FYNNEI. The V end was cut by 5 bases, the J end by 11 bases, with 13 bases between. This CDR3 has 12 residues. The data are from a study of T cell repertoires in cytomegalovirus infection. On the study more broadly: Recently described HLA-C-restricted plus well-studied HLA-B-restricted CMV epitopes were used. Shared public TCR beta signatures pointed to both CMV infection and a matching HLA type. Study-wide results and limits: Dominant in the ex vivo response were TCR beta clonotypes restricted by HLA-C and specific for CMV. Totalled public TCR beta family frequency picked out people who carried CMV plus the relevant HLA.

TCRdb redid the calling of the reads with MiXCR, one entry per CDR3 protein. The repertoire includes 95,000 to 120,000 distinct CDR3 sequences, roughly 30% of them detected once, and more than 35% sits in the top ten. The gene calls are TRBV2 and TRBJ2-1; D may be TRBD2 (6 bases). The input for sequencing was CD8+ T cells from cultured PBMCs, taken from culture after CMV antigen stimulation. The sequence was obtained from a human donor in good health (CMV status not recorded). Some clones in this sample may be carry-over from other donors' samples. This CDR3 is CASSYRDSKQFF. In DNA, the CDR3 is TGTGCCAGCAGTTACCGGGACTCAAAGCAGTTCTTC.